Below, one T cell receptor (beta chain) is given with its context. Its antigen remains unidentified. This sample stems from a study of glioma-infiltrating T cells. Using RNA template, CDR3s of TCR alpha and beta were amplified with iRepertoire arm-PCR. TCRdb ran MiXCR on the multiplex PCR reads and lists one entry per CDR3 protein. The sample comprises 12,000 or so distinct CDR3 sequences, about 26% of which are singletons, and roughly two fifths rests with the top ten. This CDR3 comprises 15 residues. Germline V gene lookup returns CDR1 SGHTA and CDR2 FQGNSA. V dropped 4 bases and J dropped 2 bases, with 15 bases sitting between them. Overall study results and limits: Tissue-blood divergence was below expectation in non-neoplastic patients, above in gliomas.

The clonotype comes from a human donor with low-grade glioma or glioblastoma, undergoing nonglioma brain surgery, or in good health (not recorded which). Material: glioma tissue, nonneoplastic brain tissue, or PBMCs (not recorded which). The rearrangement joins TRBV7-2 to TRBJ2-7; possibly TRBD1 for D (6 bases). The CDR3 is CASSSRDKTPYEQYF. The DNA for the CDR3 is TGTGCCAGCAGCTCCCGGGACAAGACCCCCTACGAGCAGTACTTC.